These 28 T cell receptor beta chains came from one sample sequenced in a study of T cells in Graves' hyperthyroidism and ophthalmopathy. Amplification targeted TCR beta CDR3 regions from RNA transcripts. A set of HTBI primers served as the primers for a first-round RT-PCR of the TCR CDR3. TCRdb processed the multiplex PCR reads anew with MiXCR; each CDR3 protein has one entry. Here the sample spans some 800,000 distinct CDR3 sequences, 38% being singletons. The specimen was blood. Receptors originate from a man aged 18-30 years with Graves' hyperthyroidism.

This clonotype was seen once. This may be a read error, as it is one base from a much larger clone. The CDR3 does not close with the conserved phenylalanine or tryptophan, likely indicating a read error. The gene calls are TRBV2 and TRBJ1-5; 7 bases align to TRBD1. The J segment lost 3 bases and the V segment lost 6 bases, leaving 5 bases of the junction unmatched. This CDR3 region has 14 residues. CDR1 is SNHLY, CDR2 FYNNEI, per germline. The CDR3 is CASRNRGPNQPQHI. The CDR3 region has the DNA TGTGCCAGCAGGAACAGGGGTCCCAATCAGCCCCAGCATATT.

Note on this clonotype: Mismatch with germline at one junction end may stem from a read error. The rearrangement uses TRBV10-3 and TRBJ2-5; possible D gene TRBD2, 6 bases. The germline V gene has CDR1 ENHRY and CDR2 SYGVKD. This CDR3 comprises 15 residues. The CDR3 DNA reads as TGTGCCAGCAGTGAGTCTGGGGCCGGGAGACAGACCCAGTACTTC. Translation gives CASSESGAGRQTQYF.

About this clonotype itself: A read error may be the cause here, since a much bigger clone is one base away. V usage is TRBV2 and J usage is TRBJ1-2; no definite D call. Trimming left V 6 bases short and J 3 bases short, with 11 bases between. The CDR3 consists of 13 residues. Germline V CDR1 and CDR2: SNHLY, FYNNEI. This CDR3 reads CASRESVDYGYTF. The DNA of the CDR3 is TGTGCCAGCAGAGAGTCAGTCGACTATGGCTACACCTTC.

This chain links TRBV19 with TRBJ1-1; 8 bases map to TRBD1. Trimming took 3 bases from V and 4 from J; bases not matched to a gene: 7. Germline loops: CDR1 LNHDA, CDR2 SQIVND (reference sequence). This CDR3 contains 15 residues. CDR3 region: CASSMLGTGSTEAFF. The CDR3 DNA is TGTGCCAGTAGTATGCTGGGGACAGGAAGCACTGAAGCTTTCTTT.

The table lists this clonotype with many counts. CDR3 in amino acids: CASSLDRGRAYGYTF. CDR3 sequence (DNA): TGTGCCAGCAGTCTCGACAGGGGGAGAGCGTATGGCTACACCTTC. The V call is TRBV6-5, the J call TRBJ1-2; TRBD1 aligns across 9 bases. With 5 bases clipped from V and 5 bases from J, the junction kept 9 bases outside the gene matches. CDR1 MNHEY and CDR2 SVGAGI come from the germline V gene. The CDR3 totals 15 residues.

This clonotype was observed a few times. This chain connects TRBV4-1 to TRBJ2-5; D gene ambiguous. V shed 1 base and J shed 4 bases, with 7 bases lying between them. The CDR3 length is 13 residues. CDR1 is MGHRA, CDR2 YSYEKL, per germline. The CDR3 region is CASSQGRLETQYF. DNA of the CDR3: TGCGCCAGCAGCCAAGGACGACTAGAGACCCAGTACTTC.

The chain carries TRBV20-1 and TRBJ2-5; D call uncertain. Germline lookup yields CDR1 DFQATT and CDR2 SNEGSKA (reference sequence). The V end was cut by 6 bases, the J end by 0 bases, with 14 bases between. This CDR3 is built from 14 residues. In nucleotides, the CDR3 is TGCAGTGCGGCCGCCGGTAGCCACCAAGAGACCCAGTACTTC. As protein: CSAAAGSHQETQYF.

This clonotype has at least ten counts. One end of the junction is discordant with germline, which a read error may explain. The chain joins TRBV5-1 to TRBJ1-1; D uncertain. CDR3 length: 13 amino acids. Per germline, CDR1 SGHRS and CDR2 YFSETQ. This CDR3 is CASSSPPNTEAFF. CDR3 coding DNA: TGTGCCAGCAGCTCCCCCCCGAACACTGAAGCTTTCTTT.

This clonotype appeared a few times. Compared with germline, one end of the junction differs, possibly owing to a read error. The chain joins TRBV7-9 to TRBJ2-2, with D perhaps matching TRBD2 (6 bases). The V gene's germline CDR1 is SEHNR and CDR2 FQNEAQ (reference sequence). CDR3 length equals 13 residues. The CDR3 region is CSAGSLTTGELFF. The CDR3 DNA follows: TGCTCCGCGGGGAGTTTAACCACCGGGGAGCTGTTTTTT.

This clonotype appeared a few times. The J gene is TRBJ1-1, the V gene TRBV12-3 or TRBV12-4; D not certain. Trimming shortened V by 5 bases and J by 0 bases, and 7 bases separated the two germline ends. The CDR3 extends over 13 amino acids. CDR3 region: CASSKQLNTEAFF. CDR3 DNA sequence: TGTGCCAGCAGTAAACAACTGAACACTGAAGCTTTCTTT.

In its sample, this clonotype was seen many times. V usage is TRBV7-2 and J usage is TRBJ2-5; TRBD2 agrees at 14 bases. There are 15 residues in the CDR3. Per the germline V gene, CDR1 is SGHTA and CDR2 is FQGNSA. V shed 4 bases, J shed 4 bases, and the junction held 2 bases outside the gene matches. In nucleotides, the CDR3 is TGTGCCAGCAGCTGGGGACTAGCGGGAGCAGAGACCCAGTACTTC. Translating it yields CASSWGLAGAETQYF.

This clonotype was seen at least ten times. This chain connects TRBV7-9 to TRBJ1-3; D remains unclear. Trimming cost V 8 bases and J 6 bases, with 5 bases left between them. The CDR3 covers 10 residues. Germline V gives CDR1 SEHNR, CDR2 FQNEAQ (reference sequence). The CDR3: CASGTNTIYF. In DNA, the CDR3 is TGTGCCAGCGGTACAAACACCATATATTTT. Variable domain in full (rest from reference TRBV7-9 and TRBJ1-3): DTGVSQNPRHKITKRGQNVTFRCDPISEHNRLYWYRQTLGQGPEFLTYFQNEAQLEKSRLLSDRFSAERPKGSFSTLEIQRTEQGDSAMYLCASGTNTIYFGEGSWLTVV.

This clonotype was counted between two and nine times. This chain uses TRBV12-3 or TRBV12-4 with TRBJ1-5; TRBD1 aligns across 7 bases. V was clipped by 6 bases and J by 4 bases; unmatched bases: 9. The CDR3 has 15 residues. CDR3 loop: CASSLDRETNQPQHF. Here the CDR3 DNA reads TGTGCCAGCAGCCTCGACAGGGAAACAAATCAGCCCCAGCATTTT.

This clonotype was seen more than once but under ten times. The V and J genes are TRBV20-1 and TRBJ1-6; weak D call: TRBD1 (5 bases). Trimming pared 6 bases from V and 8 bases from J, leaving 20 bases between. The CDR3 loop spans 15 amino acids. Germline V CDR1 and CDR2: DFQATT, SNEGSKA (reference sequence). CDR3 DNA sequence: TGCAGTGCAAGACCCACCCGGGGGGATTATTCACCCCTCCACTTT. This encodes CSARPTRGDYSPLHF.

This clonotype showed up just a few times. The chain recombines TRBV12-3 or TRBV12-4 with TRBJ1-1; D not resolved. The CDR3 covers 14 residues. The V end lost 5 bases, the J end lost 1 base, and 11 bases lay between the germline ends. The CDR3 spells CASSELGRNTEAFF. As DNA, the CDR3 is TGTGCCAGCAGTGAACTGGGTAGGAACACTGAAGCTTTCTTT.

The sample holds a few counts of this clonotype. V gene TRBV19 combines with J gene TRBJ1-5, with no clear D. V gave up 5 bases and J gave up 3 bases, with 17 bases separating them. The CDR3 is made up of 16 amino acids. In germline, CDR1 is LNHDA, CDR2 SQIVND (reference sequence). The CDR3: CASSSVIDPLNQPQHF. The CDR3 DNA reads as TGTGCCAGTAGTTCTGTGATAGACCCTCTCAATCAGCCCCAGCATTTT.

Remarks on this clonotype: A read error may explain this, as a much larger clone is one base away. The V gene is TRBV19, the J gene TRBJ1-4; no firm D call. The CDR3 is 15 amino acids. Germline-derived CDR1 and CDR2 are LNHDA and SQIVND (reference sequence). CDR3 sequence (DNA): TGTGCCGGTAGTATTGGGCAGGCAACTAATGAAAAACTGTTTTTT. It codes for CAGSIGQATNEKLFF.

This rearrangement joins TRBV2 to TRBJ1-6; no clear D. The CDR3 runs to 15 residues. CDR1 is SNHLY and CDR2 is FYNNEI in the germline V gene. Trimming pared 4 bases from V and 8 bases from J, leaving 15 bases between. The CDR3 loop is CASSASPIIDSPLHF. CDR3 DNA sequence: TGTGCCAGCAGTGCTAGCCCAATCATCGATTCACCCCTCCACTTT.

CDR3 nucleotides: TGTGCCAGCAGCCAAGATGCTAGCTTAGAGACCCAGTACTTC. Amino acids: CASSQDASLETQYF. The genes are TRBV4-2 and TRBJ2-5; D may be TRBD2 (5 bases). This CDR3 is 14 amino acids long. Germline-derived CDR1 and CDR2 are LGHNA and YNFKEQ. Trimming shortened V by 0 bases and J by 4 bases, and 9 bases separated the two germline ends.

There are a few counts of this clonotype. The chain is built from TRBV2 and TRBJ2-5, with D hard to call. The V end was cut by 6 bases, the J end by 0 bases, with 14 bases between. The CDR3 is 15 residues long. From germline, CDR1 is SNHLY and CDR2 FYNNEI. This CDR3 is CASSLNVGYQETQYF. CDR3 in DNA: TGTGCCAGCAGCTTGAATGTCGGCTACCAAGAGACCCAGTACTTC.

This clonotype was seen repeatedly, ten times or more. For the CDR3, the DNA is TGTGCCTCCCGGCTGGGGGCGGGTTCCCAAGAGACCCAGTACTTC. This encodes CASRLGAGSQETQYF. The gene calls are TRBV10-3 and TRBJ2-5; possibly TRBD1 for D (6 bases). This CDR3 region has 15 residues. Trimming took 11 bases from V and 1 from J, leaving 20 bases between them. The germline V gene encodes CDR1 ENHRY and CDR2 SYGVKD.

The chain couples TRBV5-1 to TRBJ2-2, with 11 bases matching TRBD2. The CDR3 has 15 amino acids. Germline-derived CDR1 and CDR2 are SGHRS and YFSETQ. The junction had 7 bases not matched to a gene; V was cut back by 5 bases and J by 7 bases. The DNA for the CDR3 is TGCGCCAGCAGGCGGGGACTAGCGGATAACGGGGAGCTGTTTTTT. Residues: CASRRGLADNGELFF.

The sample holds a few counts of this clonotype. The chain combines TRBV19 with TRBJ2-5; unclear D gene. From germline, CDR1 is LNHDA and CDR2 SQIVND (reference sequence). V gave up 3 bases and J gave up 7 bases, with 9 bases separating them. CDR3 size: 12 residues. DNA of the CDR3: TGTGCCAGTAGTATGAGAGCCGGGACCCAGTACTTC. Protein: CASSMRAGTQYF.

This clonotype was detected ten times or more. This chain links TRBV15 with TRBJ1-3; D is undetermined. Per the germline V gene, CDR1 is LNHNV and CDR2 is YYDKDF (reference sequence). This CDR3 spans 15 amino acids. V was shortened by 0 bases and J by 0 bases, with 6 bases between the two germline ends. DNA for the CDR3: TGTGCCACCAGCAGAGATCGGGGCTCTGGAAACACCATATATTTT. The encoded protein is CATSRDRGSGNTIYF.

This clonotype was detected ten times or more. The chain carries TRBV20-1 and TRBJ1-1; D is undetermined. The CDR3 runs to 11 residues. CDR1 is DFQATT, CDR2 SNEGSKA, per germline (reference sequence). Trimming pared 6 bases from V and 3 bases from J, leaving 8 bases between. The CDR3 sequence: CSASGYTEAFF. Here the CDR3 DNA reads TGCAGTGCGAGTGGGTACACTGAAGCTTTCTTT.

Concerning this clonotype: A read error is possible here, since a much larger clone lies one base away. In DNA, the CDR3 is TGTGCCGGCAGCTCCGGTAGTTTCGTCGAGCAGTACTTC. This sequence encodes CAGSSGSFVEQYF. V gene TRBV7-6 combines with J gene TRBJ2-7; D gene unclear. Germline V gene data show CDR1 as SGHVS and CDR2 as FNYEAQ. The CDR3 runs to 13 residues. The full variable domain, with the rest looked up from reference TRBV7-6 and TRBJ2-7, is GAGVSQSPRYKVTKRGQDVALRCDPISGHVSLYWYRQALGQGPEFLTYFNYEAQQDKSGLPNDRFSAERPEGSISTLTIQRTEQRDSAMYRCAGSSGSFVEQYFGPGTRLTVT.

For this clonotype: One end of the junction varies from germline; a read error may be responsible. This sequence joins TRBV6-5 and TRBJ1-5; D might be TRBD1 (6 bases). Germline V gives CDR1 MNHEY, CDR2 SVGAGI. CDR3 length: 15 residues. The CDR3 loop is CPSSATGRGNQPQHF. As DNA, the CDR3 is TGTCCCAGCAGTGCGACAGGCAGGGGCAATCAGCCCCAGCATTTT.

In this sample, this clonotype turned up many times. The chain recombines TRBV2 with TRBJ2-5; 8 bases fit TRBD2. The germline CDR1 and CDR2 sequences are SNHLY and FYNNEI. V trimming: 5 bases; J trimming: 5 bases; junction bases outside the gene matches: 1. This CDR3 spans 12 amino acids. The CDR3 here is CASSRLAETQYF. The DNA for the CDR3 is TGTGCCAGCAGTAGACTAGCGGAGACCCAGTACTTC.